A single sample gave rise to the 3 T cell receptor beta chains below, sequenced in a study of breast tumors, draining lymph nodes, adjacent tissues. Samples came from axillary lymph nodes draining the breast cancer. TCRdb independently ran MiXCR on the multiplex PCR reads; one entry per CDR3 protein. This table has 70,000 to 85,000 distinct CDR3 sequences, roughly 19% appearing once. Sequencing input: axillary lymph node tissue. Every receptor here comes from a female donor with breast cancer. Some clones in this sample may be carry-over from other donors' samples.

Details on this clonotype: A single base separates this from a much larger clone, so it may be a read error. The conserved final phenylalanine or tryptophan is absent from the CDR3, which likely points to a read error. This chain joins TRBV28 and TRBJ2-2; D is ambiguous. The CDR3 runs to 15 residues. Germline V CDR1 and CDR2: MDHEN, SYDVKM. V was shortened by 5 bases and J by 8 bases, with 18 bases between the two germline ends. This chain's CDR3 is CASSPQVTLPGELFI. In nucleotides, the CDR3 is TGTGCCAGCAGTCCGCAGGTCACTCTCCCTGGGGAGCTGTTTATT.

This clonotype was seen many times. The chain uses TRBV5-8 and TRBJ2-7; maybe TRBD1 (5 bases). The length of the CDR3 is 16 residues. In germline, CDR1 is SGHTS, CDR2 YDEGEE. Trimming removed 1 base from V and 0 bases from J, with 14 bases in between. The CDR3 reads CASSLWGALSSYEQYF. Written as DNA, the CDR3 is TGTGCCAGCAGCTTGTGGGGCGCGCTCAGCTCCTACGAGCAGTACTTC.

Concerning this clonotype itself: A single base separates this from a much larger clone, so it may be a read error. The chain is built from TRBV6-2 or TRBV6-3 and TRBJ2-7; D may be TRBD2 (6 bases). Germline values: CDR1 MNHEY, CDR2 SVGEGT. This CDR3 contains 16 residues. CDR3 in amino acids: CASSPLGLASTYEQCF. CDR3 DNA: TGTGCCAGCAGCCCGCTTGGGCTAGCGAGTACCTACGAGCAGTGCTTC.